This T cell receptor beta chain is drawn from a study of blood T cell repertoires in COVID-19 (TCRdb year 2020). Notes on the research overall: Samples covering the acute and convalescent phases of COVID-19 were provided by collaborators in the United States, Italy and Spain. The material from the prospective study consisted of cDNA or gDNA derived from T cells, B-cell-depleted T cells, or PBMCs. Subjects who had been exposed to COVID-19, were actively infected with it, or had recovered from it provided the deeply sampled blood TCRbeta repertoires that made up the dataset. A freely available public database, intended as a resource for researchers studying the immune response to SARS-CoV-2, is where the repertoires were released. Samples came from the ongoing ImmuneRACE study (first 160 participants) plus 1,254 subjects from 6 global collaborators. Sample metadata almost always included a de-identified subject ID, COVID-19 status, age in years and sex. Where HLA class I and class II types were available, the types were taken from metadata supplied by the sample provider, not from assay-based typing. Overall results and qualifications from the work: The amount of clinical and demographic metadata varied by source and participant and was provided uncurated.

For this clone: The antigen it binds to is not known. The input lacks base qualities; no much larger clone sits a single base away.

TCRbeta CDR3 regions were amplified from genomic DNA by means of the immunoSEQ Assay, a bias-controlled multiplex PCR. In the original analysis: Within the assay, amplification of reference gene primers was used to estimate how many nucleated cells each sample contained. To quantify the absolute abundance of each unique TCRbeta CDR3 rearrangement, sequence reads were collapsed and filtered. Productive Simpson clonality was computed per sample as the square root of Simpson's diversity index over productive rearrangements. The clones in this table, taken by TCRdb from immuneACCESS, are in-frame only. Not every clone is retained; where verified, under half of the shortfall comes from an unresolved V gene, and the cause of the rest is unknown. V, J and clone size are taken as reported in that table, and D and trimming were inferred from the DNA itself. The sample contains 140,000 to 150,000 clones, more than 60% of them found a single time. Of the sample, over 15% is held by the ten largest clones.

The collaborating institutions used their own protocols to collect whole blood in K2EDTA tubes. For TCRbeta analysis, collaborators shipped samples in one of three forms: frozen whole blood, isolated PBMCs, or DNA extracted from either of those sample types. The V end loses 0 bases and the J end loses 10 bases, and a stretch of 10 bases separates them. From its cysteine to its phenylalanine, the CDR3 spans 14 amino acids. The CDR3 DNA has 42 bases and is translated from base 1. The germline V gene (reference sequence) provides CDR1 LNHDA and CDR2 SQIVND. This TCR came from a man aged 50 or older with acute or convalescent COVID-19. This chain joins TRBV19 to TRBJ1-6, and possibly TRBD1, on 6 matching bases. Sequencing input: peripheral blood. The nucleotide sequence is given as TGTGCCAGTAGTATAGATCAAGGGGGATCACCCCTCCACTTT. This encodes CASSIDQGGSPLHF.